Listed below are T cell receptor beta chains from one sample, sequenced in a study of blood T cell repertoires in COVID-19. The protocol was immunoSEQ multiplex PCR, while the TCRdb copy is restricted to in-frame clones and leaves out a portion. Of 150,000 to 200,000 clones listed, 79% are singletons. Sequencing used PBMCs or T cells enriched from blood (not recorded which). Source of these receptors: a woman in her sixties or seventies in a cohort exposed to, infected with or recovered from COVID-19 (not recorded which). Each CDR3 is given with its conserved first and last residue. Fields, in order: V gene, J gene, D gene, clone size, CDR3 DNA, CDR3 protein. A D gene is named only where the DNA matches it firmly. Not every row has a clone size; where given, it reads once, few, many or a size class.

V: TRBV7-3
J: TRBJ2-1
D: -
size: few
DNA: TGTGCCAGCAGCTTTTCCCAGTACAATGAGCAGTTCTTC
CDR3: CASSFSQYNEQFF

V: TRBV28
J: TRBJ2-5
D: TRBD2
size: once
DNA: TGTGCCAGCTCTGCGGGAGATTTCAAAGAGACCCAGTACTTC
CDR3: CASSAGDFKETQYF

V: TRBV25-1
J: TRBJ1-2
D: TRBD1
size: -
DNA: TGTGCCAGCAGTGACCAGACAGGGGGTGACTATGGCTACACCTTC
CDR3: CASSDQTGGDYGYTF

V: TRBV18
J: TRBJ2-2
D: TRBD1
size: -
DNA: TGTGCCAGCTCACCGAGGACAGGGGGCACCGGGGAGCTGTTTTTT
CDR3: CASSPRTGGTGELFF

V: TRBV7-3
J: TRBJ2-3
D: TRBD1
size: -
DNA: TGTGCCAGCAGCTTAACAGGGGGCATAGATACGCAGTATTTT
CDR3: CASSLTGGIDTQYF

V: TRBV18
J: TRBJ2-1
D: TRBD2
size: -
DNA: TGTGCCAGCTCACCATCCGGGACTAACTCCTACAATGAGCAGTTCTTC
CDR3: CASSPSGTNSYNEQFF

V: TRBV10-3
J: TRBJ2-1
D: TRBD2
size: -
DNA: TGTGCCATCAGTGTAACTAGCGGGAGGGCTAATGAGCAGTTCTTC
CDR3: CAISVTSGRANEQFF

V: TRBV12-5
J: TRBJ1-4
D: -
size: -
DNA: TGTGCTAGTGTGGCAGGGGCTCGAGGGGAAAAACTGTTTTTT
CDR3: CASVAGARGEKLFF

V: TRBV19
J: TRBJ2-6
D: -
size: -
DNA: TGTGCCAGTAGTATAGGTCCAGGGATTTCTGGGGCCAACGTCCTGACTTTC
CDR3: CASSIGPGISGANVLTF

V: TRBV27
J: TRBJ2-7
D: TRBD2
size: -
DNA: TGTGCCAGCAATATCCTAGCGGGAGGGCCGAGATTATATGAGCAGTACTTC
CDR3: CASNILAGGPRLYEQYF

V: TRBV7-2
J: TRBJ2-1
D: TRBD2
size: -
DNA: TGTGCCAGCAGCCCCACTTGGGTTAGCGGGAGTGGTGAGCAGTTCTTC
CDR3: CASSPTWVSGSGEQFF

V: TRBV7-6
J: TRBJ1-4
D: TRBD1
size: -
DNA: TGTGCCAGCAGCCTAACTCCTAAGGGACAGGGGGCGCGAATTAATGAAAAACTGTTTTTT
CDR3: CASSLTPKGQGARINEKLFF

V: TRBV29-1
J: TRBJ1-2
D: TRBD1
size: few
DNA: TGCAGCGCCGAGGGACAGGGAGGAGGCTACACCTTC
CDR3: CSAEGQGGGYTF

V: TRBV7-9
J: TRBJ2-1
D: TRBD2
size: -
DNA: TGTGCCAGCAGCTTTACGACTAGCGGGAGGAGGTCCTACAATGAGCAGTTCTTC
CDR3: CASSFTTSGRRSYNEQFF

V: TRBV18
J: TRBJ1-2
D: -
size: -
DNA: TGTGCCAGCTCACCTTCGACACAGGGCAACTATGGCTACACCTTC
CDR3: CASSPSTQGNYGYTF